Detailed here is one T cell receptor beta chain. In the original workflow: How many nucleated cells were present was estimated from reference gene primer amplification. Measured with immunoSEQ multiplex PCR; TCRdb has only the in-frame clones, and not every one. The DNA gave D and trimming, while V, J and clone size come from that table. The table includes roughly 40,000 clones, about 91% detected once. Between the trimmed V and J ends, which lost 0 bases and 0 bases, there was a span of 13 bases. The CDR3 spans 17 residues. CDR1 SGHRS and CDR2 YFSETQ come from the germline V gene. This entry belongs to a study of blood T cell repertoires in COVID-19. Across the study: The samples span acute and convalescent COVID-19 from the United States, Italy and Spain.

Sequenced sample: peripheral blood. This TCR came from a man over 45 with active COVID-19. The rearrangement joins TRBV5-1 to TRBJ1-3, with D perhaps matching TRBD1 (6 bases). As DNA, the CDR3 is TGCGCCAGCAGCTTGGGGGGGCAGCTACTCTCTGGAAACACCATATATTTT. It yields the protein CASSLGGQLLSGNTIYF.